This is a list of T cell receptor beta chains from one sample in a study of identifying expanded T cells in peripheral blood. TCRdb keeps only in-frame clones here, not all; method: immunoSEQ multiplex PCR. The sample includes under 70,000 clones, over 75% of them seen just once. The sequenced material came from blood. Receptor source: a person between 18 and 75 years old in good health. CDR3s include the opening cysteine and the closing phenylalanine or tryptophan. D genes are given only for firm matches. The size entry is marked missing in some rows and otherwise reads once, few, many or a size class.

TRBJ1-2 | TRBV5-1 | . | . | CASSLDNYGYTF | TGCGCCAGCAGCTTGGACAACTATGGCTACACCTTC
TRBJ2-7 | TRBV30 | . | TRBD1 | CAWSPRQGGRSYEQYF | TGTGCCTGGAGTCCTCGACAGGGGGGGCGGTCCTACGAGCAGTACTTC
TRBJ2-3 | TRBV7-9 | . | . | CASSPPMGASTDTQYF | TGTGCCAGCAGCCCCCCTATGGGGGCTAGCACAGATACGCAGTATTTT
TRBJ1-6 | TRBV6-6 | . | . | CASAGVKGRTLHF | TGTGCCAGCGCGGGCGTGAAGGGGCGGACCCTCCACTTT
TRBJ2-3 | TRBV5-1 | . | . | CASSLKDTQYF | TGCGCCAGCAGCTTAAAAGATACGCAGTATTTT
TRBJ2-2 | TRBV5-1 | . | TRBD1 | CASSLGQGNTGELFF | TGCGCCAGCAGCTTGGGACAGGGGAACACCGGGGAGCTGTTTTTT
TRBJ1-2 | TRBV29-1 | . | TRBD1 | CSDRDRAHGYTF | TGCAGCGACCGGGACAGGGCACATGGCTACACCTTC
TRBJ2-3 | TRBV18 | . | TRBD2 | CASSPGLAGATDTQYF | TGTGCCAGCTCACCGGGACTAGCGGGAGCCACAGATACGCAGTATTTT
TRBJ2-5 | TRBV7-8 | . | . | CASSLAGGPEETQYF | TGTGCCAGCAGCTTAGCAGGCGGGCCGGAAGAGACCCAGTACTTC
TRBJ2-7 | TRBV2 | . | TRBD2 | CASRRTSEIYEQYF | TGTGCCAGCAGGCGGACTAGCGAAATCTACGAGCAGTACTTC
TRBJ1-2 | TRBV5-1 | . | . | CASSQQNSNYGYTF | TGCGCCAGCAGTCAACAGAACTCTAACTATGGCTACACCTTC
TRBJ2-7 | TRBV30 | . | . | CAWSVPPSQYF | TGTGCCTGGAGTGTACCCCCTTCACAGTACTTC
TRBJ2-5 | TRBV14 | few | . | CASSRGYQETQYF | TGTGCCAGCAGCCGGGGGTACCAAGAGACCCAGTACTTC
TRBJ2-7 | TRBV5-6 | . | . | CASSLVSGIPYEQYF | TGTGCCAGCAGCTTAGTATCAGGGATCCCCTACGAGCAGTACTTC
TRBJ2-4 | TRBV5-1 | . | TRBD2 | CASSWLAGLAKNIQYF | TGCGCCAGCAGCTGGCTAGCGGGGTTAGCCAAAAACATTCAGTACTTC
TRBJ1-6 | TRBV6-5 | . | TRBD1 | CASSRGTENNSPLHF | TGTGCCAGCAGTAGGGGGACAGAGAATAATTCACCCCTCCACTTT
TRBJ2-1 | TRBV5-5 | . | TRBD2 | CASSLTSGPYNEQFF | TGTGCCAGCAGCCTGACTAGCGGGCCCTACAATGAGCAGTTCTTC
TRBJ1-1 | TRBV5-1 | . | . | CASRGDTEAFF | TGCGCCAGCAGAGGTGACACTGAAGCTTTCTTT
TRBJ2-3 | TRBV23-1 | . | . | CASSQPFTDTQYF | TGCGCCAGCAGTCAACCGTTCACAGATACGCAGTATTTT
TRBJ2-3 | TRBV10-3 | . | . | CAISEQGSTQYF | TGTGCCATCAGTGAACAGGGAAGTACGCAGTATTTT
TRBJ2-2 | TRBV2 | . | . | CASRTGTLNTGELFF | TGTGCCAGCAGGACCGGGACACTAAACACCGGGGAGCTGTTTTTT
TRBJ2-7 | TRBV6-1 | . | TRBD1 | CASSEEGTGSHEQYF | TGTGCCAGCAGTGAAGAAGGGACAGGGAGCCACGAGCAGTACTTC
TRBJ1-1 | TRBV10-1 | . | . | CASSETGRFEAFF | TGCGCCAGCAGTGAGACGGGACGGTTTGAAGCTTTCTTT
TRBJ2-7 | TRBV19 | few | . | CASSIGGDSYEQYF | TGTGCCAGTAGTATCGGCGGGGACTCCTACGAGCAGTACTTC
TRBJ1-4 | TRBV28 | . | . | CASSLVEKLFF | TGTGCCAGCAGTTTGGTCGAAAAACTGTTTTTT
TRBJ1-3 | TRBV6-1 | few | TRBD1 | CASSEQGDGGNTIYF | TGTGCCAGCAGTGAACAGGGGGACGGGGGAAACACCATATATTTT
TRBJ2-5 | TRBV27 | . | TRBD1 | CASSLGQGLETQYF | TGTGCCAGCAGTTTGGGACAGGGGCTAGAGACCCAGTACTTC
TRBJ1-3 | TRBV10-3 | . | . | CAISESGLSSGNTIYF | TGTGCCATCAGTGAGTCGGGCCTATCCTCTGGAAACACCATATATTTT
TRBJ1-1 | TRBV6-1 | . | . | CASSGRGANTEAFF | TGTGCCAGCAGTGGTCGGGGGGCAAACACTGAAGCTTTCTTT
TRBJ2-3 | TRBV2 | . | . | CASSAPPGAGTDTQYF | TGTGCCAGCAGTGCCCCTCCAGGGGCAGGGACAGATACGCAGTATTTT
TRBJ1-4 | TRBV10-1 | . | . | CASRFSRAATNEKLFF | TGCGCCAGCAGATTCTCGAGGGCCGCAACTAATGAAAAACTGTTTTTT
TRBJ2-2 | TRBV27 | . | TRBD1 | CASRLGQGRAGELFF | TGTGCCAGCAGACTGGGACAGGGGAGGGCCGGGGAGCTGTTTTTT
TRBJ1-5 | TRBV19 | . | . | CASTPGGRENQPQHF | TGTGCCAGTACCCCGGGGGGACGGGAGAATCAGCCCCAGCATTTT
TRBJ2-1 | TRBV9 | . | . | CASSGYVGHNEQFF | TGTGCCAGCAGCGGATATGTCGGCCACAATGAGCAGTTCTTC
TRBJ2-7 | TRBV11-3 | . | TRBD2 | CASSLEPASGENEQYF | TGTGCCAGCAGCTTAGAGCCGGCTAGCGGGGAGAACGAGCAGTACTTC
TRBJ1-5 | TRBV10-1 | . | TRBD1 | CASSQPTARQGKGQPQHF | TGCGCCAGCAGCCAACCCACGGCCCGACAGGGGAAGGGCCAGCCCCAGCATTTT
TRBJ2-7 | TRBV9 | . | . | CASSVGGGGDEQYF | TGTGCCAGCAGCGTAGGTGGAGGGGGCGACGAGCAGTACTTC
TRBJ2-3 | TRBV7-9 | . | . | CASRGGDTQYF | TGTGCCAGCAGGGGAGGAGATACGCAGTATTTT
TRBJ2-2 | TRBV5-1 | . | TRBD1 | CASSQTGQGGGELFF | TGCGCCAGCAGCCAGACTGGACAGGGCGGCGGGGAGCTGTTTTTT
TRBJ2-7 | TRBV27 | . | TRBD1 | CASTREPTGDGRYEQYF | TGTGCCAGCACCCGAGAACCTACAGGGGACGGAAGATACGAGCAGTACTTC
TRBJ1-1 | TRBV5-1 | . | . | CASSLVRENTEAFF | TGCGCCAGCAGCTTGGTCAGGGAGAACACTGAAGCTTTCTTT
TRBJ2-3 | TRBV7-3 | . | TRBD1 | CASSRTGGPDTQYF | TGTGCCAGCAGCCGGACAGGGGGCCCAGATACGCAGTATTTT
TRBJ2-7 | TRBV7-9 | . | . | CASSPPGIIYEQYF | TGTGCCAGCAGCCCTCCAGGGATTATTTACGAGCAGTACTTC
TRBJ2-7 | TRBV11-2 | few | . | CASSLAGATYEQYF | TGTGCCAGCAGCTTAGCGGGGGCTACCTACGAGCAGTACTTC
TRBJ2-1 | TRBV11-2 | . | TRBD2 | CASNHLAGNEQFF | TGTGCCAGCAACCATCTAGCGGGCAATGAGCAGTTCTTC